Described below is a single TCR beta chain sequence and its context. The sample originates from a study of blood T cell repertoires in COVID-19. Study-level information: COVID-19 samples, acute and convalescent, were from the United States, Italy and Spain.

TCRdb keeps only in-frame clones here, not all; method: immunoSEQ multiplex PCR. The table shows tens of thousands of clones, with around 89% occurring only once. In germline, CDR1 is LNHDA, CDR2 SQIVND (reference sequence). The CDR3 is 17 amino acids. Trimming removed 5 bases from V and 5 bases from J; junction bases left unmatched: 13. The TCR sequence derives from a man in his forties or fifties with acute or convalescent COVID-19. The source material was peripheral blood. V and J are TRBV19 and TRBJ2-3; 10 bases agree with TRBD2. The CDR3 loop is CASSSPSGRKGVDTQYF. CDR3 nucleotide sequence: TGTGCCAGTAGTTCCCCTAGCGGGAGAAAAGGAGTAGATACGCAGTATTTT.